This T cell receptor beta chain was documented in a study of blood T cells in healthy people across ages (dated by TCRdb to the mid-2010s). In terms of the full investigation: In model experiments, roughly one uniquely barcoded TCR beta cDNA molecule per two T cells was captured by template switching. Four age groups were formed from the donors: young (average 16 years), middle-aged (approximately 40), aged (about 68) and long-lived (around 82). The study analyzed two additional independent replicas of 1 million unique cDNA reads from the same blood draw for two donors, one aged 18 to 29 and one aged 80 or older. Using deep sequencing normalized with unique cDNA molecular identifiers, the study measured how TCR beta repertoire diversity changes with age. Donors of different ages were randomly distributed across sequencing lanes to avoid experimental bias. What the work shows at the level of the full study, not this receptor alone: Observed TCR beta diversity correlated strongly with the percentage of naive T cells measured by flow cytometry. The CMV infection status of donors was not known, potentially confounding age-related changes in expanded clonotypes. Conclusive comparison of naive and antigen-experienced compartments was prevented by the profiling of bulk unsorted PBMCs. Estimates of total diversity based on one million sequenced T cells were considered lower bounds and underestimates. The long-lived group showed more naive CD4+ T cells, fewer expanded clones and increased TCR diversity than the aged group, suggesting age selection. As age increased, observed TCR beta diversity per million T cells dropped in a roughly linear way, and a significant reduction was already evident by age about 40.

Libraries were built with 5' RACE. These reads were obtained on an Illumina HiSeq 2500. A second PCR of about 7 to 12 cycles was run with a J-beta primer mix and a sample-barcoded 5' primer. A unique molecular identifier was introduced onto each TCR beta cDNA molecule by a template-switch 5' adaptor carrying 12 random nucleotides. Each sample yielded at least 3 million CDR3-containing paired-end reads. The Mint cDNA synthesis kit, primed by a TRBC-specific oligonucleotide, was used to synthesize first-strand cDNA from all RNA. After uracil-DNA glycosylase treatment, a first 18-cycle PCR used universal primers M1SS and BC2_uni_R on all cDNA. The source study handled its data this way. For normalization, 1 million high-quality reads were randomly selected from each sample, with every read carrying a distinct molecular identifier. Instead of being binned into consensus sequences, reads that shared molecular identifiers were thrown out. MiTCR, run with a Q25 quality threshold and the strictest error-elimination algorithm, handled CDR3 identification, clonotype clustering and error correction. A nonparametric unseen species model using Euler transformation provided a lower-bound estimate of total TCR beta diversity. TCRdb's own reprocessing of the public reads used fastp at Q25 and MiXCR and kept productive beta chains. Every CDR3 protein is listed once, alongside the most common genes and DNA of its rows. Here the V and J calls rest on TCRdb's processing, not on the authors' analysis. Across this sample there are some 1,500,000 distinct CDR3 sequences, with about 42% seen only once. The top ten clonotypes cover about 4% of the sample.

Systemically healthy Caucasian individuals from Russia, 35 to 50 in total and aged roughly 6 to 100 years, were included as donors. Each donor gave 8 to 10 milliliters of peripheral blood, drawn into EDTA-treated Vacutainer tubes. Ficoll-Paque density-gradient centrifugation was used to isolate PBMCs, with at least 7 million obtained per sample. Total RNA was extracted from PBMCs with Trizol reagent, with at least 5.5 micrograms obtained per sample. For every donor, flow cytometry on a PBMC aliquot measured the percentage of naive CD45RAhigh/CD27high T cells. About this clonotype itself: Its antigen specificity is not known. The sample holds no much larger clone one base away, and base qualities are not on file.

The TCR comes from a woman aged 18 to 35 in good health. The specimen sequenced was blood.

The DNA sequence is given as TGTGCCAGCAGCTTAGCGACAGGGAAGCAGTATTTT. It encodes CASSLATGKQYF. The chain is encoded by TRBV11-3 joined to TRBJ2-3, with TRBD1 matching 7 junction bases. CDR1 is given as SGHNT and CDR2 as YENEEA, both from the germline V gene. Trimming takes 1 base off V and 11 bases off J; junction bases not matched to a gene: 3. Including cysteine and phenylalanine, the CDR3 has 12 amino acids. Only the CDR3 part of the read is kept: 36 bases, read in frame from the first base. When the CDR3 is completed using the reference TRBV11-3 and TRBJ2-3 genes on either side, the full variable domain is EAGVVQSPRYKIIEKKQPVAFWCNPISGHNTLYWYLQNLGQGPELLIRYENEEAVDDSQLPKDRFSAERLKGVDSTLKIQPAELGDSAVYLCASSLATGKQYFGPGTRLTVL.